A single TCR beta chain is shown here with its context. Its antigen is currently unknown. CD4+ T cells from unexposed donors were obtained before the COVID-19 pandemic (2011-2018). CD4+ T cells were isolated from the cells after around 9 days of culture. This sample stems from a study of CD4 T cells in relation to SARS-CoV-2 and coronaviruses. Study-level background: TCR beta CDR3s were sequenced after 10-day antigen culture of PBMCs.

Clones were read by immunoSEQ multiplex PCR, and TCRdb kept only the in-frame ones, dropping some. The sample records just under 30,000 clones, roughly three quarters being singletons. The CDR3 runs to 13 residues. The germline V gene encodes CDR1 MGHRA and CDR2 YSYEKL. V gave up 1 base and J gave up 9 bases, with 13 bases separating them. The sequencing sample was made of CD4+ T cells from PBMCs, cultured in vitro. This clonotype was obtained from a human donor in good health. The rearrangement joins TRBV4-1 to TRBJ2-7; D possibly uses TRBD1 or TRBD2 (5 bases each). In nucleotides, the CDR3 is TGCGCCAGCAGCCAAGTGGGACCTGGCGCGCAGTACTTC. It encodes CASSQVGPGAQYF.